This TCR beta chain was sequenced for a study of blood T cells in healthy people across ages. General study findings and limits: A strong correlation was found between TCR beta diversity and the percentage of naive T cells.

Through a sample-barcoded 5' primer and a J-beta primer mix, a second PCR was run for roughly 6 to 12 cycles. TCRdb fed the 5' RACE reads into MiXCR, producing one record per CDR3 protein. The sample carries about 930,000 distinct CDR3 sequences, around 29% recorded once. Germline values: CDR1 SGHDT, CDR2 YYEEEE. The CDR3 covers 15 residues. V gave up 4 bases and J gave up 3 bases; unmatched junction bases: 9. Concerning this clonotype: Its antigen is not known.

These same records also appear under a second study, on T cells of mothers and their children. As that study records: Per child, around 3 million TCR beta CDR3 reads were obtained, against over 9 million per mother. The data showed no persistent microchimeric T cell clones.

This clonotype originated in a woman aged 40-49 years in good health. The rearrangement links TRBV5-6 to TRBJ2-5, with 7 bases identical to TRBD1. Material for sequencing was blood. CDR3 bases: TGTGCCAGCAGCCGGTCGGGGACAGTGGAAGAGACCCAGTACTTC. Residues: CASSRSGTVEETQYF.